This is a list of T cell receptor beta chains from one sample in a study of shared clonotypes between healthy human individuals. Clones were read by immunoSEQ multiplex PCR, and TCRdb kept only the in-frame ones, dropping some. The table records about 2.1 million clones, roughly 91% of them present only once. Specimen: naive CD8+ T cells from PBMCs. These receptors originate from a man aged 18 to 30 in good health. Some clones in this sample may be carry-over from other donors' samples. Each CDR3 is given with its conserved first and last residue. D genes are given only for firm matches. Clone size is not always given. Where it is, it says once, few, many or a class for expanded clones.

V gene: TRBV27
clone size: .
D gene: TRBD2
J gene: TRBJ2-7
CDR3 DNA: TGTGCCAGCTGGGAGGGTAACCCCAACGAGCAGTACTTC
CDR3 protein: CASWEGNPNEQYF

V gene: TRBV6-1
clone size: once
D gene: TRBD2
J gene: TRBJ2-1
CDR3 DNA: TGTGCCAGCAGATTAGGACTAGCGGGGGTCCTTGAGCAGTTCTTC
CDR3 protein: CASRLGLAGVLEQFF

V gene: TRBV27
clone size: .
D gene: .
J gene: TRBJ2-7
CDR3 DNA: TGTGCCAGCAGTCCCAGTCACGGGCTAGCACCCTACGAGCAGTACTTC
CDR3 protein: CASSPSHGLAPYEQYF

V gene: TRBV9
clone size: once
D gene: TRBD2
J gene: TRBJ2-3
CDR3 DNA: TGTGCCAGCAGCGTAGCTAGCGGGCGCACAGATACGCAGTATTTT
CDR3 protein: CASSVASGRTDTQYF

V gene: TRBV2
clone size: once
D gene: TRBD1
J gene: TRBJ1-5
CDR3 DNA: TGTGCCAGCAGCGGGGGACAGGGGGCACATCAGCCCCAGCATTTT
CDR3 protein: CASSGGQGAHQPQHF

V gene: TRBV27
clone size: .
D gene: TRBD2
J gene: TRBJ2-5
CDR3 DNA: TGTGCCAGCAGTGGACTAGCGGATTGGGGGACCCAGTACTTC
CDR3 protein: CASSGLADWGTQYF

V gene: TRBV7-9
clone size: .
D gene: TRBD1
J gene: TRBJ2-3
CDR3 DNA: TGTGCCAGCAGCTTAGACGGGACAGCCACATACACAGATACGCAGTATTTT
CDR3 protein: CASSLDGTATYTDTQYF

V gene: TRBV6-4
clone size: .
D gene: .
J gene: TRBJ2-3
CDR3 DNA: TGTGCCAGCTCTGGAGGGCGGGGCACAGATACGCAGTATTTT
CDR3 protein: CASSGGRGTDTQYF

V gene: TRBV6-5
clone size: .
D gene: TRBD1
J gene: TRBJ2-5
CDR3 DNA: TGTGCCAGCAGTACAGGGGGCGAGACCCAGTACTTC
CDR3 protein: CASSTGGETQYF

V gene: TRBV5-1
clone size: .
D gene: .
J gene: TRBJ2-2
CDR3 DNA: TGCGCCAGCAGCTCAAACAGGGAGTGGACCGGGGAGCTGTTTTTT
CDR3 protein: CASSSNREWTGELFF

V gene: TRBV11-2
clone size: once
D gene: TRBD2
J gene: TRBJ2-7
CDR3 DNA: TGTGCCAGCAGCTTAGATGAGACTAGCGGGAGCGACGAGCAGTACTTC
CDR3 protein: CASSLDETSGSDEQYF

V gene: TRBV19
clone size: .
D gene: .
J gene: TRBJ1-5
CDR3 DNA: TGTGCCAGTAGTCCCCTCCCGGGGGACTTCCGACCCCAGCATTTT
CDR3 protein: CASSPLPGDFRPQHF

V gene: TRBV27
clone size: .
D gene: TRBD2
J gene: TRBJ2-7
CDR3 DNA: TGTGCCAGCAGTTGGACCGGGGGGAGAACCTACGAGCAGTACTTC
CDR3 protein: CASSWTGGRTYEQYF

V gene: TRBV10-3
clone size: once
D gene: .
J gene: TRBJ2-1
CDR3 DNA: TGTGCCATCAGCTGGGACAATGAGCAGTTCTTC
CDR3 protein: CAISWDNEQFF

V gene: TRBV29-1
clone size: .
D gene: .
J gene: TRBJ1-2
CDR3 DNA: TGCAGCGTTGGTAAGGCCAGCCCGGGGTACACCTTC
CDR3 protein: CSVGKASPGYTF

V gene: TRBV12-2
clone size: .
D gene: .
J gene: TRBJ1-3
CDR3 DNA: TGTGCAAGTCGCTCAGGAGTTCCCTCTGGAAACACCATATATTTT
CDR3 protein: CASRSGVPSGNTIYF

V gene: TRBV27
clone size: .
D gene: .
J gene: TRBJ2-5
CDR3 DNA: TGTGCCAGCAGTTTATCCCGGGGCCAACAAGAGACCCAGTACTTC
CDR3 protein: CASSLSRGQQETQYF

V gene: TRBV6-5
clone size: .
D gene: TRBD1
J gene: TRBJ1-5
CDR3 DNA: TGTGCCAGCAGTTACTCACACACAGGGGCTGGGCAGCCCCAGCATTTT
CDR3 protein: CASSYSHTGAGQPQHF

V gene: TRBV27
clone size: .
D gene: .
J gene: TRBJ2-2
CDR3 DNA: TGTGCCAGCAGTCCCCTGGACAGTTGGGCGGGGACCGGGGAGCTGTTTTTT
CDR3 protein: CASSPLDSWAGTGELFF

V gene: TRBV29-1
clone size: .
D gene: .
J gene: TRBJ1-2
CDR3 DNA: TGCAGCGTTGGACTGCCGACCGGCGGCTACACCTTC
CDR3 protein: CSVGLPTGGYTF

V gene: TRBV4-1
clone size: .
D gene: .
J gene: TRBJ2-3
CDR3 DNA: TGCGCCAGCAGCCAGGCCACAGGGTCACCGTTAGGAGATACGCAGTATTTT
CDR3 protein: CASSQATGSPLGDTQYF

V gene: TRBV27
clone size: .
D gene: TRBD1
J gene: TRBJ1-6
CDR3 DNA: TGTGCCAGCAGTGCCCGACAGGGGTGGGTGTCACCCCTCCACTTT
CDR3 protein: CASSARQGWVSPLHF

V gene: TRBV28
clone size: .
D gene: TRBD1
J gene: TRBJ1-2
CDR3 DNA: TGTGCCAGCAGGGGACAGGGAAACGACTATGGCTACACCTTC
CDR3 protein: CASRGQGNDYGYTF

V gene: TRBV11-2
clone size: .
D gene: .
J gene: TRBJ2-7
CDR3 DNA: TGTGCCAGCAGCTCGGTTGGGGACGGGAACGAGCAGTACTTC
CDR3 protein: CASSSVGDGNEQYF

V gene: TRBV11-2
clone size: .
D gene: TRBD1
J gene: TRBJ2-7
CDR3 DNA: TGTGCCAGCAGCTTAGACCGGGACAGCAGTTACGAGCAGTACTTC
CDR3 protein: CASSLDRDSSYEQYF

V gene: TRBV2
clone size: once
D gene: .
J gene: TRBJ2-7
CDR3 DNA: TGTGCCAGCAGTACCCAAAGGGTAGGGTCTAACTACGAGCAGTACTTC
CDR3 protein: CASSTQRVGSNYEQYF

V gene: TRBV19
clone size: .
D gene: .
J gene: TRBJ2-3
CDR3 DNA: TGTGCCAGTAGTATAGGGGCCTCAACGCAGTATTTT
CDR3 protein: CASSIGASTQYF

V gene: TRBV6-5
clone size: .
D gene: .
J gene: TRBJ2-7
CDR3 DNA: TGTGCCAGCAGTGCCGGGACCTACTACGAGCAGTACTTC
CDR3 protein: CASSAGTYYEQYF

V gene: TRBV9
clone size: once
D gene: .
J gene: TRBJ2-3
CDR3 DNA: TGTGCCAGCAGCGATGAAACACCAACAGATACGCAGTATTTT
CDR3 protein: CASSDETPTDTQYF

V gene: TRBV7-8
clone size: .
D gene: TRBD2
J gene: TRBJ2-1
CDR3 DNA: TGTGCCAGCAGCCTACCCACCCTAGCGGGAGGGGTCCATGAGCAGTTCTTC
CDR3 protein: CASSLPTLAGGVHEQFF

V gene: TRBV19
clone size: .
D gene: TRBD2
J gene: TRBJ2-7
CDR3 DNA: TGTGCCAGTAGTCGCCTAGCGGGAGCTTTCCACGAGCAGTACTTC
CDR3 protein: CASSRLAGAFHEQYF

V gene: TRBV28
clone size: .
D gene: .
J gene: TRBJ2-1
CDR3 DNA: TGTGCCAGCAGTTCCAGCCGTTATAATGAGCAGTTCTTC
CDR3 protein: CASSSSRYNEQFF

V gene: TRBV25-1
clone size: .
D gene: .
J gene: TRBJ2-5
CDR3 DNA: TGTGCCAGCAGAGGCCTCCGGGACCTCCTGGAGGAGACCCAGTACTTC
CDR3 protein: CASRGLRDLLEETQYF

V gene: TRBV2
clone size: .
D gene: .
J gene: TRBJ2-4
CDR3 DNA: TGTGCCAGCAGTGAATGGGCGGGGAGAGCCAAAAACATTCAGTACTTC
CDR3 protein: CASSEWAGRAKNIQYF

V gene: TRBV4-3
clone size: .
D gene: .
J gene: TRBJ2-7
CDR3 DNA: TGCGCCAGCAGCCCAGGGACTCCGAGCTCCTACGAGCAGTACTTC
CDR3 protein: CASSPGTPSSYEQYF

V gene: TRBV6-5
clone size: .
D gene: .
J gene: TRBJ1-2
CDR3 DNA: TGTGCCAGCAGTTACTCGCCCCAGGGGTTTCCCTATGGCTACACCTTC
CDR3 protein: CASSYSPQGFPYGYTF

V gene: TRBV11-3
clone size: .
D gene: TRBD1
J gene: TRBJ1-2
CDR3 DNA: TGTGCCAGCAGCTTAGGAGGGACAGGCCCCAACTATGGCTACACCTTC
CDR3 protein: CASSLGGTGPNYGYTF

V gene: TRBV6-1
clone size: .
D gene: .
J gene: TRBJ1-3
CDR3 DNA: TGTGCCAGCAGTGTCGTATGGGGTATCGGAAACACCATATATTTT
CDR3 protein: CASSVVWGIGNTIYF

V gene: TRBV7-7
clone size: .
D gene: .
J gene: TRBJ2-1
CDR3 DNA: TGTGCCAGCAGCTTAGCGCATCCGGGACTGAATGAGCAGTTCTTC
CDR3 protein: CASSLAHPGLNEQFF

V gene: TRBV29-1
clone size: .
D gene: .
J gene: TRBJ2-7
CDR3 DNA: TGCAGCATTCTTGGAGGGGCCTACTACGAGCAGTACTTC
CDR3 protein: CSILGGAYYEQYF

V gene: TRBV6-5
clone size: .
D gene: .
J gene: TRBJ2-7
CDR3 DNA: TGTGCCAGCAGTTACGCCCAGGAGGAGTACTTC
CDR3 protein: CASSYAQEEYF

V gene: TRBV9
clone size: few
D gene: .
J gene: TRBJ2-1
CDR3 DNA: TGTGCCAGCAGCGACCGGGATGACTACAATGAGCAGTTCTTC
CDR3 protein: CASSDRDDYNEQFF